In its sample, the clone carrying this TCR beta chain was seen a few times. Its antigen is still unknown. These data originate in a study of post-analysis software for immune sequencing data. The germline V gene encodes CDR1 SGHVS and CDR2 FQNEAQ. The CDR3 runs 12 residues. The study's findings and limits: TRBV segments more frequent in patients than in controls numbered five and included TRBV5-6, TRBV5-1 and TRBV20-1.

Libraries were made from TCR beta cDNA, and they carried unique molecular identifiers. It was from approximately 0.91 to 9.4 million T cells that some 500,000 cDNA molecules came. TCRdb reprocessed the PCR reads via MiXCR and lists one record per CDR3 protein. The repertoire holds hundreds of thousands of distinct CDR3 sequences, with under 55% as singletons. The receptor comes from a girl aged 10-17 years with multiple sclerosis. What was sequenced was blood. The V gene is TRBV7-8, the J gene TRBJ2-5; D may be TRBD1 (5 bases). The DNA end favors TRBJ2-7, so the J call may be wrong. CDR3 protein: CASSLRGSEQYF. The DNA of the CDR3 is TGTGCCAGCAGCTTAAGGGGATCCGAGCAGTACTTC.